A single sample gave rise to the 8 T cell receptor beta chains below, sequenced in a study of PD-1 blockade in classical Hodgkin lymphoma. As for time point: cycle 4 day 1 (C4D1), after five to seven weeks of nivolumab. After autologous stem cell transplantation all patients relapsed, and prior brentuximab vedotin exposure differed between cohorts. Purification of CD4+ T cells from thawed PBMCs was achieved by magnetic negative selection. The assay was immunoSEQ multiplex PCR, and TCRdb's table has in-frame clones only and misses some. The table has about 19,000 clones, 83% seen once. The sequencing used CD4+ T cells from blood, collected before the fourth cycle of nivolumab. The receptors come from a human donor with classical Hodgkin lymphoma.

The rearrangement links TRBV6-1 to TRBJ2-7; D is ambiguous. Trimming removed 4 bases at V and 3 bases at J, with 4 bases between. Germline-derived CDR1 and CDR2 are MNHNS and SASEGT. This CDR3 spans 11 amino acids. The CDR3 DNA is TGTGCCAGCAGTGCCTACTACGAGCAGTACTTC. It is translated as CASSAYYEQYF.

The J gene is TRBJ2-4, the V gene TRBV23-1, with D tentatively TRBD1 (5 bases). TRBV23-1 is labeled an ORF, and its function is uncertain. V lost 2 bases and J lost 0, with 11 bases in between. This CDR3 spans 16 amino acids. Here the CDR3 reads CASSQRQKTAKNIQYF. The CDR3 DNA reads TGCGCCAGCAGTCAAAGACAGAAGACAGCCAAAAACATTCAGTACTTC.

The DNA for the CDR3 is TGTGCCAGCAGCTTATCGCTCTTTGAGCAGTTCTTC. Its translation: CASSLSLFEQFF. The chain joins TRBV7-2 to TRBJ2-1; D not resolved. V was pared by 2 bases and J by 9 bases, with 8 bases between. The CDR3 covers 12 residues. The germline CDR1 and CDR2 sequences are SGHTA and FQGNSA.

The chain joins TRBV18 to TRBJ2-2; 9 nucleotides agree with TRBD2. This CDR3 is 20 amino acids long. J lost 5 bases, V lost 3 bases, and 19 bases had no gene match. Germline V CDR1 and CDR2: KGHSH, LQKENI. CDR3 sequence reads: CASSPVWRRASGKRTGELFF. DNA of the CDR3: TGTGCCAGCTCACCGGTTTGGAGGCGAGCTAGCGGGAAGAGGACCGGGGAGCTGTTTTTT.

This clone came up once. The V call is TRBV5-1, the J call TRBJ2-7; weak D call: TRBD1 (6 bases). The CDR3 length is 12 residues. V was trimmed by 4 bases and J by 3 bases, leaving 8 bases between them. The V gene's germline CDR1 is SGHRS and CDR2 YFSETQ. The CDR3 bases are TGCGCCAGCAGCAGGACAGTCTACGAGCAGTACTTC. Amino acids: CASSRTVYEQYF.

The rearrangement links TRBV6-5 to TRBJ2-1; TRBD2 aligns across 11 bases. V lost 6 bases, J lost 6 bases, and 7 bases stayed unmatched. From germline, CDR1 is MNHEY and CDR2 SVGAGI. The CDR3 is made up of 15 amino acids. DNA for the CDR3: TGTGCCAGCAGAGCGGGACTAGCGGAGATCAATGAGCAGTTCTTC. Amino acids: CASRAGLAEINEQFF.

The chain employs TRBV2 and TRBJ1-2; a possible D gene is TRBD1 (5 bases). The CDR3 is made up of 15 amino acids. Germline CDR1 SNHLY, CDR2 FYNNEI. V dropped 7 bases and J dropped 2 bases, with 17 bases sitting between them. This CDR3 is CASISAGGGNYGYTF. In DNA, the CDR3 is TGTGCCAGCATTTCGGCAGGCGGGGGAAACTATGGCTACACCTTC.

This chain links TRBV25-1 with TRBJ2-3; 7 bases map to TRBD2. The CDR3 extends over 16 amino acids. With 2 bases clipped from V and 5 bases from J, the junction kept 10 bases outside the gene matches. Germline V lookup: CDR1 MGHDK, CDR2 SYGVNS. The CDR3 nucleotides read TGTGCCAGCAGTGAAGGGCGAGCGGGATGGGGAGATACGCAGTATTTT. It yields the protein CASSEGRAGWGDTQYF.